This T cell receptor beta chain was sequenced during a study of T cell changes during pregnancy in multiple sclerosis. CDR3 length: 14 residues. Germline loops: CDR1 LGHNA, CDR2 YNFKEQ. The V end lost 4 bases, the J end lost 0 bases, and 9 bases lay between the germline ends. Some clones are missing from TCRdb's copy, which holds only in-frame ones; the method was immunoSEQ multiplex PCR. Of 75,000 to 85,000 clones in the sample, around 93% were seen once. This clone has a handful of counts. This material consisted of peripheral blood, taken in the second trimester of pregnancy. This sequence originates from a female donor with multiple sclerosis, enrolled in a pregnancy study. V usage is TRBV4-2 and J usage is TRBJ1-2, with D possibly being TRBD1 (5 bases). The chain's CDR3 is CASSRGVTNYGYTF. In nucleotides, the CDR3 is TGTGCCAGCAGCCGGGGGGTAACTAACTATGGCTACACCTTC.